The clone carrying this T cell receptor beta chain was counted ten times or more. What it recognizes is unknown. RNA transcripts provided the source from which TCR beta CDR3 regions were amplified. HTBI primers were employed in a first-round RT-PCR of the TCR CDR3. From the multiplex PCR reads, TCRdb called clonotypes with MiXCR, one entry per CDR3 protein. This repertoire shows around 290,000 distinct CDR3 sequences, around 15% found once; its top ten account for approximately 60%. These data belong to a study of T cells in Graves' hyperthyroidism and ophthalmopathy. Regarding the study as a whole: Ophthalmopathy and stable hyperthyroidism were separated by a 13 V-J model.

J was trimmed by 7 bases and V by 5 bases; bases with no gene match: 9. The germline V gene encodes CDR1 MNHNS and CDR2 SASEGT. The CDR3 loop spans 16 amino acids. The TCR was taken from a woman in her sixties with Graves' ophthalmopathy. The sequencing sample was made of blood. This sequence joins TRBV6-1 and TRBJ2-5, with 14 bases lining up with TRBD2. In DNA, the CDR3 is TGTGCCAGCAGTCCTCCGACTAGCGGGAGGGCGGGGACCCAGTACTTC. As protein: CASSPPTSGRAGTQYF.